One TCR beta chain is described in this entry. Its antigen remains unidentified. No base-level quality is on record; no much larger clone is a single base apart. Trimming removed 5 bases from V and 1 base from J, leaving 15 bases between the germline ends. CDR1 and CDR2 are drawn from the germline V gene (reference sequence): LGHDT, YNNKEL. The CDR3 runs 16 residues from the cysteine to the phenylalanine. Of the read, only the CDR3 DNA is kept; its 48 bases are in frame from base 1. The data are from a study (dated by TCRdb to about 2016). To prepare the library, RT-PCR was applied. The listed sequencing device is Illumina MiSeq. TCRdb ran its own pipeline on the public reads, namely fastp trimming at Q25 and MiXCR clone calling, and kept in-frame beta chains. Each entry is one CDR3 protein sequence, shown with its most common DNA and genes. Here the sample has about 700,000 distinct CDR3 sequences; 14% occur a single time. The ten largest clones capture 3.6% of the sample.

The source is a female donor in good health, serving as a healthy control. Rearrangement joined TRBV3-1 to TRBJ1-3; TRBD1 is perhaps the D gene, given 6 matching bases. Sequencing was done on a sample of memory CD4+ T cells from blood. The CDR3 is CASSTLPTGSGNTIYF. The DNA reads TGTGCCAGCAGCACCCTACCGACAGGATCTGGAAACACCATATATTTT.